The 3 T cell receptor beta chains below were found in one sample sequenced in a study of cytomegalovirus exposure and HLA in healthy donors. The PCR had 60 Vbeta and 13 Jbeta primers. TCRdb keeps only in-frame clones here, not all; method: immunoSEQ multiplex PCR. Of about 190,000 clones listed, roughly 80% were seen once; the top ten hold more than 6%. Sequences were obtained from PBMCs. The receptors were gathered from a man aged 35-49 years in good health and CMV-seropositive.

The chain employs TRBV5-6 and TRBJ2-1; 7 bases map to TRBD2. The CDR3 consists of 16 residues. Looked up from germline, CDR1 is SGHDT and CDR2 is YYEEEE. The V gene end was trimmed by 1 base and the J gene end by 5 bases; junction bases not matched to a gene: 9. CDR3 region: CASSLYPGGGNNEQFF. CDR3 nucleotides: TGTGCCAGCAGCTTGTATCCAGGCGGGGGAAACAATGAGCAGTTCTTC.

The chain recombines TRBV4-2 with TRBJ2-2, with 8 nucleotides matching TRBD2. The CDR3 is 17 amino acids. CDR1 LGHNA and CDR2 YNFKEQ come from the germline V gene. J lost 4 bases, V lost 8 bases, and 15 bases had no gene match. CDR3 nucleotides: TGTGCCAGCCGAGAGGGTCCGGGGGGGCGGGTCACCGGGGAGCTGTTTTTT. This codes for CASREGPGGRVTGELFF.

This clone was picked up a small number of times. The rearrangement links TRBV20-1 to TRBJ1-3; unclear D gene. Between the trimmed V and J ends, which lost 6 bases and 4 bases, there was a span of 7 bases. Per germline, CDR1 DFQATT and CDR2 SNEGSKA (reference sequence). This CDR3 spans 11 amino acids. CDR3 sequence reads: CSAPLGNTIYF. The CDR3 DNA reads TGCAGTGCCCCCTTAGGAAACACCATATATTTT.